The 29 T cell receptor beta chains presented below share a single source sample, sequenced in a study of early T cells in non-severe SARS-CoV-2 infection (dated by TCRdb to the early 2020s). The library was produced with 5' RACE. Sequencer: NextSeq 500. Using fastp at Q25 and MiXCR, TCRdb reprocessed the public reads and kept productive beta chains. A single entry per CDR3 protein holds the most common genes and DNA from its merged rows. This sample holds roughly 68,000 distinct CDR3 sequences; around 4.9% were observed only once. Of the sample, just under 5% falls within the top ten clones. Sequences were obtained from whole blood. The source is an adult who was a healthcare worker with PCR-confirmed SARS-CoV-2 infection or an uninfected control (not recorded which).

This clonotype was observed a handful of times. The chain has TRBV6-1 and TRBJ2-7, with D uncertain. The CDR3 runs 13 residues. CDR1 is MNHNS and CDR2 is SASEGT in the germline V gene. V was shortened by 10 bases and J by 3 bases, with 16 bases between the two germline ends. DNA of the CDR3: TGTGCCACCGCCGGGCACCCTTACTACGAGCAGTACTTC. Translation: CATAGHPYYEQYF.

This clonotype was seen repeatedly, ten times or more. The chain carries TRBV6-2 or TRBV6-3 and TRBJ2-1; D may be TRBD1 (6 bases). Germline-derived CDR1 and CDR2 are MNHEY and SVGEGT. The V end was cut by 6 bases, the J end by 7 bases, with 7 bases between. CDR3 length: 11 residues. CDR3 residues: CASRRGNEQFF. CDR3 DNA: TGTGCCAGCAGAAGGGGGAATGAGCAGTTCTTC.

The chain recombines TRBV30 with TRBJ1-1; a weak D match, TRBD1 (6 bases). The CDR3 covers 11 residues. The germline V gene encodes CDR1 GTSNPN and CDR2 SVGIG (reference sequence). Trimming took off 2 bases at V and 11 bases at J, with 12 bases between the two ends. The DNA of the CDR3 is TGTGCCTGGAGTACGGGGGCAGGGGCTTTCTTT. It is translated as CAWSTGAGAFF.

This clonotype was seen repeatedly, ten times or more. The chain carries TRBV20-1 and TRBJ1-6, with a tentative D call TRBD1 (5 bases). With 0 bases removed from V and 10 bases from J, the gap between germline ends came to 13 bases. The CDR3 runs 14 residues. In germline, CDR1 is DFQATT, CDR2 SNEGSKA (reference sequence). CDR3 amino acids: CSARDARDESPLHF. The CDR3 coding sequence is TGCAGTGCTAGAGATGCAAGGGACGAATCACCCCTCCACTTT.

This clonotype was seen repeatedly, ten times or more. This chain links TRBV20-1 with TRBJ2-1, with 10 positions matching TRBD2. V lost 0 bases, J lost 8 bases, and 10 bases stayed unmatched. The CDR3 runs to 16 residues. Germline-derived CDR1 and CDR2 are DFQATT and SNEGSKA (reference sequence). The CDR3 bases are TGCAGTGCTAGAGATTTCCAGCGGGGGGGCCTTCATGAGCAGTTCTTC. It is translated as CSARDFQRGGLHEQFF.

This clonotype was counted a few times. The J gene is TRBJ1-1, the V gene TRBV12-3 or TRBV12-4; the D gene is possibly TRBD1 (5 bases). The CDR3 totals 14 residues. V was trimmed by 2 bases and J by 1 base, leaving 8 bases between them. CDR3 nucleotide sequence: TGTGCCAGCAGTTTAAAGGGGAAGAACACTGAAGCTTTCTTT. It encodes CASSLKGKNTEAFF.

Only a few counts were recorded for this clonotype. The rearrangement uses TRBV10-3 and TRBJ2-7; TRBD1 aligns across 12 bases. The CDR3 has 15 residues. Looked up from germline, CDR1 is ENHRY and CDR2 is SYGVKD. The junction had 5 bases not matched to a gene; V was cut back by 5 bases and J by 3 bases. Here the CDR3 reads CAISSGTGGYYEQYF. The CDR3 DNA follows: TGTGCCATCAGTTCCGGGACAGGGGGCTACTACGAGCAGTACTTC.

This clonotype appeared a few times. The CDR3 DNA is TGTGCCAGCAGCGTAGGGCCGGAGCACGGAAACACCATATATTTT. Translated: CASSVGPEHGNTIYF. This sequence joins TRBV9 and TRBJ1-3; D is unresolved. Germline loops: CDR1 SGDLS, CDR2 YYNGEE. This CDR3 region has 15 residues. V was cut by 0 bases and J by 4 bases, with 11 bases left in between. Looking up the rest from reference TRBV9 and TRBJ1-3 gives the full variable domain: DSGVTQTPKHLITATGQRVTLRCSPRSGDLSVYWYQQSLDQGLQFLIQYYNGEERAKGNILERFSAQQFPDLHSELNLSSLELGDSALYFCASSVGPEHGNTIYFGEGSWLTVV.

This clonotype showed up just a few times. The chain combines TRBV7-8 with TRBJ1-1; D may be TRBD1 (6 bases). This CDR3 is 13 amino acids long. Trimming took 4 bases from V and 4 from J, leaving 10 bases between them. Germline-derived CDR1 and CDR2 are SGHVS and FQNEAQ. The DNA for the CDR3 is TGTGCCAGCAGCTCAGGGGCACGCACTGAAGCTTTCTTT. It translates to CASSSGARTEAFF. The full variable domain, rest sourced from reference TRBV7-8 and TRBJ1-1, is GAGVSQSPRYKVAKRGQDVALRCDPISGHVSLFWYQQALGQGPEFLTYFQNEAQLDKSGLPSDRFFAERPEGSVSTLKIQRTQQEDSAVYLCASSSGARTEAFFGQGTRLTVV.

Ten or more counts support this clonotype. The chain uses TRBV20-1 and TRBJ2-3, with 11 bases that match TRBD2. Germline trimming cut 6 bases from V and 0 bases from J; bases unmatched to any gene: 8. The CDR3 totals 16 residues. The germline V gene has CDR1 DFQATT and CDR2 SNEGSKA (reference sequence). The DNA for the CDR3 is TGCAGTGCACAAAGGACTAGCGGGTATAGCACAGATACGCAGTATTTT. This sequence encodes CSAQRTSGYSTDTQYF.

A few counts support this clonotype. The chain couples TRBV12-3 or TRBV12-4 to TRBJ1-3, with TRBD1 as a possible D gene (5 bases). The CDR3 is made up of 16 amino acids. V was cut by 4 bases and J by 0 bases, with 13 bases left in between. The CDR3 DNA reads as TGTGCCAGCAGTTCAGGGAAAGGCAGCTCTGGAAACACCATATATTTT. Translated, it gives CASSSGKGSSGNTIYF.

Many counts were recorded for this clonotype. V usage is TRBV4-1 and J usage is TRBJ1-4, with 8 bases identical to TRBD1. The V gene end was trimmed by 3 bases and the J gene end by 7 bases; junction bases not matched to a gene: 7. Germline CDR1 and CDR2: MGHRA and YSYEKL. This CDR3 spans 15 amino acids. The CDR3 sequence: CASSQTGVEAEKLFF. CDR3 bases: TGCGCCAGCAGCCAGACAGGGGTTGAAGCTGAAAAACTGTTTTTT.

The genes are TRBV3-1 and TRBJ1-3; D may be TRBD1 (6 bases). Germline CDR1 reads LGHDT; CDR2 reads YNNKEL (reference sequence). This CDR3 is built from 17 residues. V lost 3 bases, J lost 1 base, and 16 bases lay in between. The DNA of the CDR3 is TGTGCCAGCAGCCATTTGACAGGTTATAGGTCTGGAAACACCATATATTTT. It translates to CASSHLTGYRSGNTIYF.

This clonotype was seen ten or more times. The chain uses TRBV29-1 and TRBJ2-4, with D perhaps TRBD2 (6 bases). The CDR3 loop spans 16 amino acids. V lost 3 bases, J lost 6 bases, and 21 bases lay in between. Germline CDR1 SQVTM, CDR2 ANQGSEA. The CDR3 sequence: CSVDTSGTSGGNIQYF. The CDR3 DNA reads as TGCAGCGTTGACACATCCGGGACCTCCGGGGGAAACATTCAGTACTTC.

V and J are TRBV20-1 and TRBJ2-1; possibly TRBD2 for D (5 bases). Trimming pared 7 bases from V and 0 bases from J, leaving 16 bases between. Germline values: CDR1 DFQATT, CDR2 SNEGSKA (reference sequence). This CDR3 has 15 amino acids. CDR3 nucleotides: TGCAGTGTGACTTCCCGGAGGAGCTCCTACAATGAGCAGTTCTTC. This gives the protein CSVTSRRSSYNEQFF.

This clonotype has at least ten counts. The V gene is TRBV10-3, the J gene TRBJ2-1; the match to TRBD2 covers 11 bases. V shed 6 bases, J shed 3 bases, and the junction held 4 bases outside the gene matches. CDR1 is ENHRY, CDR2 SYGVKD, per germline. The CDR3 runs to 15 residues. DNA of the CDR3: TGTGCCATCAGGAAAACTAGCGGGAGCTACAATGAGCAGTTCTTC. Protein product: CAIRKTSGSYNEQFF.

Ten or more counts support this clonotype. V gene TRBV21-1 combines with J gene TRBJ1-5; the table's D call, TRBD1, has no DNA check behind it. TRBV21-1 is annotated as a pseudogene. The CDR3 spans 19 residues. CDR3 coding DNA: TGTGCCAGCAGCAAGTGCGGGACAGGGGGCCAGAATAGCAATCAGCCCCAGCATTTT. Residues: CASSKCGTGGQNSNQPQHF.

As to this clonotype: An end of the junction differs from the germline gene, which may be a read error. This chain joins TRBV7-3 and TRBJ2-2; 10 bases match TRBD2. Germline values: CDR1 SGHTA, CDR2 FQGTGA. The CDR3 spans 16 residues. DNA of the CDR3: TGTACCAGCAGCCCCGTAGCGGGAGGCGGGACCGGGGAGCTGTTTTTT. Its protein product is CTSSPVAGGGTGELFF.

This clonotype occurred many times. The V gene is TRBV7-2, the J gene TRBJ2-7, with 8 nucleotides matching TRBD2. CDR1 and CDR2 from the germline V gene are SGHTA and FQGNSA. CDR3 length: 14 amino acids. V lost 7 bases to trimming and J lost 3 bases; unmatched junction nucleotides: 8. The DNA of the CDR3 is TGTGCCAGCAAGGCTAGCGGGTTACACTACGAGCAGTACTTC. This codes for CASKASGLHYEQYF.

This clonotype has a count of ten or more. The chain employs TRBV12-5 and TRBJ1-2; D possibly corresponds to TRBD1 (5 bases). CDR3 length equals 17 residues. V shed 0 bases and J shed 3 bases, with 17 bases lying between them. Looked up from germline, CDR1 is LGHNT and CDR2 is FRNRAP. The CDR3 spells CASGLVGFTQGDYGYTF. The CDR3 region has the DNA TGTGCTAGTGGTTTGGTAGGATTTACTCAAGGGGACTATGGCTACACCTTC.

This clonotype was counted ten times or more. The chain uses TRBV20-1 and TRBJ1-2, with 8 bases matching TRBD1. The CDR3 runs 14 residues. V dropped 4 bases and J dropped 4; count of bases not matched to a gene: 8. Per germline, CDR1 DFQATT and CDR2 SNEGSKA (reference sequence). This CDR3 is CSAMQGAFGYGYTF. The CDR3, as DNA: TGCAGTGCTATGCAGGGGGCGTTTGGCTATGGCTACACCTTC.

There are many counts of this clonotype. The chain couples TRBV10-3 to TRBJ1-5; D perhaps matches TRBD1 (5 bases). V was clipped by 7 bases and J by 2 bases, with 12 bases between them. Looked up from germline, CDR1 is ENHRY and CDR2 is SYGVKD. The CDR3 runs to 14 residues. The CDR3 protein is CAINSQGRNQPQHF. The CDR3 DNA reads as TGTGCCATCAACTCTCAGGGTCGCAATCAGCCCCAGCATTTT.

This clonotype was observed a handful of times. The chain is built from TRBV5-1 and TRBJ2-1; perhaps D is TRBD1 or TRBD2 (5 bases each). This CDR3 has 16 residues. V was shortened by 6 bases and J by 4 bases, with 20 bases between the two germline ends. Looked up from germline, CDR1 is SGHRS and CDR2 is YFSETQ. CDR3 loop: CASTWGSTGDYNEQFF. The CDR3 region has the DNA TGCGCCAGCACCTGGGGGTCAACAGGAGATTACAATGAGCAGTTCTTC.

This clonotype was found a few times. The chain has TRBV19 and TRBJ2-5; 8 nucleotides line up with TRBD2. The V gene's germline CDR1 is LNHDA and CDR2 SQIVND (reference sequence). With 5 bases clipped from V and 5 bases from J, the junction kept 10 bases outside the gene matches. The CDR3 loop spans 15 amino acids. The CDR3 DNA is TGTGCCAGTAGTCTTCAACTAGCGGTCCGGGAGACCCAGTACTTC. Encoded protein: CASSLQLAVRETQYF.

This clonotype was seen repeatedly, ten times or more. This chain joins TRBV5-1 and TRBJ2-3; D unclear. Germline values: CDR1 SGHRS, CDR2 YFSETQ. This CDR3 is 14 amino acids long. The V gene lost 5 bases and the J gene lost 0 bases, with 10 bases spanning the gap. This chain's CDR3 is CASRGIISTDTQYF. The CDR3 DNA reads TGCGCCAGCAGGGGGATTATTAGCACAGATACGCAGTATTTT.

This clonotype was seen ten or more times. The chain couples TRBV4-2 to TRBJ1-4, with D possibly matching TRBD1 (6 bases). Trimming took off 1 base at V and 8 bases at J, with 14 bases between the two ends. From germline, CDR1 is LGHNA and CDR2 YNFKEQ. This CDR3 has 15 amino acids. The CDR3 loop reads CASSQVLGGEEKLFF. Written as DNA, the CDR3 is TGTGCCAGCAGCCAAGTATTGGGGGGCGAAGAAAAACTGTTTTTT.

This clonotype appeared many times. The chain joins TRBV7-3 to TRBJ2-6; D gene uncertain. V lost 4 bases and J 0 bases, leaving 7 bases between the germline ends. Looked up from germline, CDR1 is SGHTA and CDR2 is FQGTGA. The CDR3 totals 15 residues. CDR3 residues: CASSSDISGANVLTF. CDR3 nucleotides: TGTGCCAGCAGCTCGGATATCTCTGGGGCCAACGTCCTGACTTTC.

This clonotype came up many times. The V call is TRBV7-3, the J call TRBJ2-4; D could derive from TRBD1 or TRBD2 (5 bases each). The germline V gene encodes CDR1 SGHTA and CDR2 FQGTGA. The CDR3 has 18 amino acids. With 5 bases removed from V and 0 bases from J, the gap between germline ends came to 20 bases. The CDR3 sequence is CASSQGHEGSIAKNIQYF. CDR3 DNA sequence: TGTGCCAGCAGCCAGGGTCATGAGGGATCTATAGCCAAAAACATTCAGTACTTC.

CDR3 sequence: CSPTRGSYEQYF. CDR3 nucleotides: TGCAGTCCTACGCGGGGCTCCTACGAGCAGTACTTC. J is TRBJ2-7 and V is TRBV20-1, with a possible D match to TRBD2 (6 bases). The CDR3 extends over 12 amino acids. CDR1 and CDR2 (germline): DFQATT, SNEGSKA (reference sequence). Trimming took 8 bases from V and 0 from J, leaving 11 bases between them.